One and the same sample provided the 14 T cell receptor beta chains below, sequenced in a study of blood T cell repertoires in COVID-19. Generated by immunoSEQ multiplex PCR, the TCRdb table keeps only in-frame clones and is missing some. Of around 230,000 clones listed, 75% to 90% are singletons. Sequencing was performed on PBMCs or T cells enriched from blood (not recorded which). The origin of the receptors is a man aged 40-49 years who had recovered from COVID-19.

V gene TRBV11-2 combines with J gene TRBJ2-7, with D possibly matching TRBD2 (5 bases). Germline assignment: CDR1 SGHAT and CDR2 FQNNGV. Trimming removed 2 bases from V and 4 bases from J, with 21 bases in between. This CDR3 has 17 amino acids. The CDR3 spells CASSLRRPGGQAYEQYF. For the CDR3, the DNA is TGTGCCAGCAGCTTACGTAGACCTGGCGGGCAGGCGTACGAGCAGTACTTC.

A single count supports this clone. V is TRBV5-1 and J is TRBJ2-7; D perhaps matches TRBD1 (6 bases). Between the trimmed V and J ends, which lost 0 bases and 0 bases, there was a span of 7 bases. From germline, CDR1 is SGHRS and CDR2 YFSETQ. This CDR3 is built from 14 residues. CDR3 region: CASSLGTASYEQYF. The CDR3 coding sequence is TGCGCCAGCAGCTTGGGGACAGCCTCCTACGAGCAGTACTTC.

This chain uses TRBV19 with TRBJ1-1, with a possible D match to TRBD1 (6 bases). The germline V gene has CDR1 LNHDA and CDR2 SQIVND (reference sequence). The CDR3 totals 14 residues. The V gene lost 5 bases and the J gene lost 4 bases, with 14 bases spanning the gap. The CDR3 DNA is TGTGCCAGTAGTCCTCAGGGGAGGGGCACTGAAGCTTTCTTT. It codes for CASSPQGRGTEAFF.

The J gene is TRBJ1-3, the V gene TRBV3-1 (or the pseudogene TRBV3-2), with 7 bases fitting TRBD1. This CDR3 contains 15 residues. Germline values: CDR1 LGHDT, CDR2 YNNKEL (reference sequence). The V segment lost 4 bases and the J segment 3 bases; nucleotides outside the gene matches: 6. DNA for the CDR3: TGTGCCAGCAGCCCAGGGACAGCTAATGGAAACACCATATATTTT. Its translation: CASSPGTANGNTIYF.

V and J are TRBV7-9 and TRBJ1-4; no definite D call. CDR3 size: 16 residues. Trimming took 5 bases from V and 7 from J, leaving 20 bases between them. Germline values: CDR1 SEHNR, CDR2 FQNEAQ (reference sequence). CDR3 nucleotide sequence: TGTGCCAGCAGCAAGAGGGTGTTAGCGGAGAGTGAAAAACTGTTTTTT. Amino acids: CASSKRVLAESEKLFF.

This chain connects TRBV5-1 to TRBJ2-5; 7 bases match TRBD1. After removal of 0 bases from V and 3 bases from J, the junction contained 2 bases not matched to a gene. CDR1 is SGHRS, CDR2 YFSETQ, per germline. This CDR3 has 14 residues. The CDR3 sequence: CASSLGQGKETQYF. CDR3 bases: TGCGCCAGCAGCTTGGGACAGGGAAAAGAGACCCAGTACTTC. The full variable domain, rest sourced from reference TRBV5-1 and TRBJ2-5, is KAGVTQTPRYLIKTRGQQVTLSCSPISGHRSVSWYQQTPGQGLQFLFEYFSETQRNKGNFPGRFSGRQFSNSRSEMNVSTLELGDSALYLCASSLGQGKETQYFGPGTRLLVL.

The rearrangement links TRBV6-5 to TRBJ2-7; D is ambiguous. Trimming removed 2 bases from V and 2 bases from J, with 7 bases in between. There are 13 residues in the CDR3. Germline values: CDR1 MNHEY, CDR2 SVGAGI. This CDR3 reads CASSYGQTYEQYF. DNA of the CDR3: TGTGCCAGCAGTTACGGGCAGACCTACGAGCAGTACTTC.

The chain is built from TRBV7-8 and TRBJ2-6; weak D call: TRBD1 (9 bases). The length of the CDR3 is 20 residues. Germline lookup yields CDR1 SGHVS and CDR2 FQNEAQ. V shed 5 bases and J shed 0 bases, with 23 bases lying between them. The CDR3 reads CASSQKVAGQGRSGANVLTF. The CDR3 DNA follows: TGTGCCAGCAGCCAAAAAGTAGCGGGACAGGGCCGCTCTGGGGCCAACGTCCTGACTTTC.

This chain links TRBV7-9 with TRBJ1-2; D not resolved. The CDR3 sequence is 14 residues long. CDR1 is SEHNR, CDR2 FQNEAQ, per germline (reference sequence). Trimming pared 9 bases from V and 8 bases from J, leaving 22 bases between. In DNA form, the CDR3 reads TGTGCCAGAGGTGCAGCTACAATGTCCGGGGGCTACACCTTC. It translates to CARGAATMSGGYTF.

This chain joins TRBV5-1 and TRBJ1-2, with 10 bases identical to TRBD1. CDR3 size: 15 residues. Germline V gene sequence: CDR1 SGHRS, CDR2 YFSETQ. V gave up 3 bases and J gave up 4 bases; unmatched junction bases: 6. The CDR3 is CASSSGTGVLYGYTF. CDR3 nucleotide sequence: TGCGCCAGCAGCTCCGGGACAGGGGTCCTCTATGGCTACACCTTC.

CDR3 in DNA: TGTGCCAGTACCCCCGGGACAGGGACCGGGGAGCTGTTTTTT. Its translation: CASTPGTGTGELFF. This chain joins TRBV19 and TRBJ2-2, with 9 bases that match TRBD1. The junction had 5 bases not matched to a gene; V was cut back by 7 bases and J by 5 bases. The CDR3 length is 14 residues. Germline assignment: CDR1 LNHDA and CDR2 SQIVND (reference sequence).

The chain links TRBV7-2 to TRBJ1-2, with D possibly TRBD1 on 5 matching bases. The V end was cut by 6 bases, the J end by 6 bases, with 14 bases between. The germline gives CDR1 SGHTA, CDR2 FQGNSA. There are 13 residues in the CDR3. CDR3 sequence reads: CASRERQYDGYTF. In DNA, the CDR3 is TGTGCCAGCAGGGAGAGACAGTACGATGGCTACACCTTC.

The chain employs TRBV11-2 and TRBJ1-1; TRBD1 matches at 7 bases. CDR1 and CDR2 (germline): SGHAT, FQNNGV. V lost 4 bases to trimming and J lost 6 bases; unmatched junction nucleotides: 14. The CDR3 spans 16 residues. CDR3 residues: CASSSPGRTGRAEAFF. CDR3 nucleotides: TGTGCCAGCAGCTCACCTGGGAGGACAGGTCGCGCTGAAGCTTTCTTT.

This clone was seen a few times. The chain joins TRBV6-4 to TRBJ2-3; possibly TRBD1 for D (6 bases). Germline V lookup: CDR1 MRHNA, CDR2 SNTAGT. The CDR3 is 14 residues long. V gave up 3 bases and J gave up 4 bases, with 11 bases separating them. The CDR3 DNA sequence: TGTGCCAGCAGTGATCAGGGGCAGGCAGATACGCAGTATTTT. Translating gives CASSDQGQADTQYF.